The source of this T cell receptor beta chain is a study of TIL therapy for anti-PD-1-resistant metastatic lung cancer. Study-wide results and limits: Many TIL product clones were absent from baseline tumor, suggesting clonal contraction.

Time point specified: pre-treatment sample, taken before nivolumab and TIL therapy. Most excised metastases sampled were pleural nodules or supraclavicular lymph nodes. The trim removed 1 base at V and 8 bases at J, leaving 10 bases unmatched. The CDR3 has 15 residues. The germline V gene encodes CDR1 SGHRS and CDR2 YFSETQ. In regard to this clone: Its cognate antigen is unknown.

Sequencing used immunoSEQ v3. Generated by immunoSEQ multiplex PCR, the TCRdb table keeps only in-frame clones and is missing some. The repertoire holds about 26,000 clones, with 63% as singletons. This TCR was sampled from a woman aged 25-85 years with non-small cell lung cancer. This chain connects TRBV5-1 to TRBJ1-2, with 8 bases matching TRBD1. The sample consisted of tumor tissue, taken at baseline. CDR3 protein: CASSLSPGQGIGYTF. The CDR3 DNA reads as TGCGCCAGCAGCTTGAGTCCAGGACAGGGAATAGGCTACACCTTC.